The 17 T cell receptor beta chains below come from one sample, sequenced in a study of blood T cells in healthy people across ages (dated by TCRdb to between 2015 and 2017). Library creation used 5' RACE. TCRdb shows the sequencer as Illumina HiSeq 2500. A second roughly 6 to 11 cycle PCR used a sample-barcoded 5' primer and a J-beta primer mix. The raw public reads went through TCRdb reprocessing: fastp at Q25, MiXCR clone calling, in-frame beta chains kept. All rows with the same CDR3 protein become a single entry with the most common DNA and genes. The sample profile shows hundreds of thousands of distinct CDR3 sequences; roughly 50% of them were found once. The ten largest make up around 41% of the sample. The sequenced sample was blood. These receptors came from a man at least 80 years old in good health.

This clonotype has just a few counts. The chain links TRBV5-1 to TRBJ1-4, with 7 bases matching TRBD1. V trimming: 3 bases; J trimming: 5 bases; junction bases outside the gene matches: 7. Germline assignment: CDR1 SGHRS and CDR2 YFSETQ. The CDR3 is made up of 15 amino acids. The CDR3 DNA reads as TGCGCCAGCAGCTCCCTTGGACAGGTGAATGAAAAACTGTTTTTT. This codes for CASSSLGQVNEKLFF. The full variable domain, completed using reference TRBV5-1 and TRBJ1-4, is KAGVTQTPRYLIKTRGQQVTLSCSPISGHRSVSWYQQTPGQGLQFLFEYFSETQRNKGNFPGRFSGRQFSNSRSEMNVSTLELGDSALYLCASSSLGQVNEKLFFGSGTQLSVL.

This clonotype was picked up many times. The V and J genes are TRBV6-6 and TRBJ2-3, with 7 bases fitting TRBD2. Germline V gene lookup returns CDR1 MNHNY and CDR2 SVGAGI (reference sequence). The CDR3 consists of 12 residues. The junction had 5 bases not matched to a gene; V was cut back by 7 bases and J by 7 bases. In nucleotides, the CDR3 is TGTGCCAGCAAGGCTAGCGGAAATACGCAGTATTTT. Protein product: CASKASGNTQYF.

The rearrangement joins TRBV7-9 to TRBJ2-1; the match to TRBD2 covers 8 bases. This CDR3 region has 14 residues. The germline gives CDR1 SEHNR, CDR2 FQNEAQ (reference sequence). After removal of 4 bases from V and 7 bases from J, the junction contained 6 bases not matched to a gene. The CDR3 is CASSYPGLDNEQFF. In nucleotides, the CDR3 is TGTGCCAGCAGCTATCCGGGACTAGATAATGAGCAGTTCTTC.

The chain links TRBV7-6 to TRBJ2-4, with a tentative D call TRBD2 (6 bases). The better agreement between TRBJ2-7 and the DNA end casts doubt on the J call. CDR3 length: 14 amino acids. Germline values: CDR1 SGHVS, CDR2 FNYEAQ. Written as DNA, the CDR3 is TGTGCCAGCAGCTTGGGCGGGATGGGCCACGAGCAGTACTTC. The encoded protein is CASSLGGMGHEQYF.

Concerning this clonotype itself: At one end, the junction sequence differs from germline, possibly due to a read error. V is TRBV20-1 and J is TRBJ2-1, with 7 nucleotides matching TRBD1. The CDR3 extends over 16 amino acids. The V gene's germline CDR1 is DFQATT and CDR2 SNEGSKA (reference sequence). The CDR3 DNA reads TGCAGTGCGCCCCACAGGGGACGGAGCTCCTACATTGAGCAGTTCTTC. Its translation is CSAPHRGRSSYIEQFF.

The chain carries TRBV6-5 and TRBJ2-7; 14 bases align to TRBD2. With V trimmed by 5 bases and J by 4 bases, 7 bases remained unmatched. CDR1 MNHEY and CDR2 SVGAGI come from the germline V gene. The CDR3 sequence is 16 residues long. This CDR3 reads CASSTGLAGGFYEQYF. CDR3 in DNA: TGTGCCAGCAGTACAGGACTAGCGGGAGGTTTTTACGAGCAGTACTTC.

V usage is TRBV6-5 and J usage is TRBJ2-3; D may be TRBD1 (6 bases). Trimming shortened V by 5 bases and J by 14 bases, and 23 bases separated the two germline ends. There are 14 residues in the CDR3. The V gene's germline CDR1 is MNHEY and CDR2 SVGAGI. The DNA for the CDR3 is TGTGCCAGCAGTGAAGGGGGTTCCCACAGATACGCGTATTTT. It codes for CASSEGGSHRYAYF.

A few counts support this clonotype. The V call is TRBV9, the J call TRBJ2-7; tentative D call: TRBD2 (6 bases). Germline assignment: CDR1 SGDLS and CDR2 YYNGEE. The V end was cut by 0 bases, the J end by 2 bases, with 12 bases between. This CDR3 contains 15 residues. The chain's CDR3 is CASSVGGTSTYEQYF. CDR3 nucleotides: TGTGCCAGCAGCGTAGGAGGGACTTCCACCTACGAGCAGTACTTC.

The V and J genes are TRBV7-8 and TRBJ2-3; 7 nucleotides align to TRBD1. Germline V gene data show CDR1 as SGHVS and CDR2 as FQNEAQ. After removal of 1 base from V and 14 bases from J, the junction contained 18 bases not matched to a gene. The CDR3 has 16 amino acids. The CDR3 spells CASSLVWGKGDRYAYF. The CDR3 DNA reads TGTGCCAGCAGCTTAGTATGGGGCAAGGGGGACAGATACGCGTATTTT.

This clonotype showed up just a few times. The J gene is TRBJ1-2, the V gene TRBV28; 8 bases fit TRBD1. J was trimmed by 7 bases and V by 6 bases; bases with no gene match: 4. The CDR3 length is 12 residues. Per the germline V gene, CDR1 is MDHEN and CDR2 is SYDVKM. The CDR3 DNA reads TGTGCCAGCAGACCAGGGGGCGTTGGCTACACCTTC. Translated, it gives CASRPGGVGYTF.

A few counts support this clonotype. This chain joins TRBV29-1 and TRBJ2-7, with unresolved D. The CDR3 is 11 amino acids. The germline gives CDR1 SQVTM, CDR2 ANQGSEA. Trimming shortened V by 4 bases and J by 0 bases, and 4 bases separated the two germline ends. This chain's CDR3 is CSVGFSYEQYF. The CDR3 DNA sequence: TGCAGCGTTGGGTTCTCCTACGAGCAGTACTTC.

The sample holds a few counts of this clonotype. The rearrangement joins TRBV27 to TRBJ2-5; D perhaps matches TRBD1 (6 bases). The better agreement between TRBJ2-7 and the DNA end casts doubt on the J call. The CDR3 runs 14 residues. CDR1 and CDR2 from the germline V gene are MNHEY and SMNVEV (reference sequence). In nucleotides, the CDR3 is TGTGCCAGCAGTTCGCTAGCCGAAGGGGGCGAGCAGTACTTC. This translates into CASSSLAEGGEQYF.

This clonotype was counted between two and nine times. The chain is built from TRBV9 and TRBJ2-7; 7 bases are shared with TRBD2. Germline CDR1 and CDR2: SGDLS and YYNGEE. The CDR3 runs to 14 residues. V trimming: 2 bases; J trimming: 2 bases; junction bases outside the gene matches: 4. The CDR3 protein is CASSVGLGPYEQYF. For the CDR3, the DNA is TGTGCCAGCAGCGTTGGACTAGGGCCCTACGAGCAGTACTTC.

The chain links TRBV6-2 or TRBV6-3 to TRBJ2-7; 13 positions match TRBD2. The CDR3 runs 18 residues. Germline trimming cut 2 bases from V and 0 bases from J; bases unmatched to any gene: 7. CDR1 MNHEY and CDR2 SVGEGT come from the germline V gene. The CDR3 DNA is TGTGCCAGCAGTTACGGAGGGACTAGCGGGGCGGGCTCCTACGAGCAGTACTTC. The encoded protein is CASSYGGTSGAGSYEQYF.

This clonotype was counted between two and nine times. Since a much larger clone is just one base distant, this may be a read error. The chain joins TRBV7-6 to TRBJ2-3, with 8 bases lining up with TRBD2. Germline-derived CDR1 and CDR2 are SGHVS and FNYEAQ. There are 17 residues in the CDR3. This chain's CDR3 is CASSLGSDGRAADTRYF. CDR3 DNA: TGTGCCAGCAGCTTAGGATCAGACGGGAGGGCCGCGGATACGCGGTATTTT.

This rearrangement joins TRBV2 to TRBJ2-3; D remains unclear. CDR3 length equals 13 residues. The germline V gene has CDR1 SNHLY and CDR2 FYNNEI. With 5 bases removed from V and 1 base from J, the gap between germline ends came to 7 bases. CDR3 protein: CASSQIRTDTQYF. The CDR3, as DNA: TGTGCCAGCAGTCAGATCCGCACAGATACGCAGTATTTT. The full variable domain, with the rest looked up from reference TRBV2 and TRBJ2-3, is EPEVTQTPSHQVTQMGQEVILRCVPISNHLYFYWYRQILGQKVEFLVSFYNNEISEKSEIFDDQFSVERPDGSNFTLKIRSTKLEDSAMYFCASSQIRTDTQYFGPGTRLTVL.

This clonotype has only a few counts. This chain uses TRBV3-1 with TRBJ2-1; D is unclear. The V end lost 5 bases, the J end lost 9 bases, and 8 bases lay between the germline ends. CDR3 length: 11 residues. Germline V gives CDR1 LGHDT, CDR2 YNNKEL (reference sequence). CDR3 protein: CASSSRSEQFF. The CDR3 DNA reads as TGTGCCAGCAGCTCCCGGAGTGAGCAGTTCTTC.